The T cell receptor beta chain under discussion was sequenced for a study of identical twins. TCRdb re-derived calls from the 5' RACE reads in MiXCR, one entry per CDR3 protein. This table holds some 210,000 distinct CDR3 sequences, 15% to 20% found once. V lost 1 base to trimming and J lost 8 bases, with 3 bases between them. CDR3 length: 11 residues. Germline CDR1 SGHDT, CDR2 YYEEEE. These same records also appear under a second study, on T cells expressing NK-cell markers.

Input material: CD8+ T cells sorted from blood. The chain joins TRBV5-6 to TRBJ2-2; D is uncertain. The TCR was taken from a woman younger than 30 in good health. The chain's CDR3 is CASSLMGELFF. The CDR3 nucleotides read TGTGCCAGCAGCTTGATGGGGGAGCTGTTTTTT.